Each of the 19 T cell receptor beta chains below was sequenced from the same sample in a study of somatic mutations in cytotoxic T cells in rheumatoid arthritis. Assay: immunoSEQ multiplex PCR; the TCRdb copy retains only in-frame clones and omits some. The sample has 5,500 to 6,000 clones, approximately 80% seen once; the top ten hold roughly 4.8%. The source material was CD8+ T cells sorted from blood. The receptors come from an adult with rheumatoid arthritis.

This sequence joins TRBV7-9 and TRBJ2-1; 9 bases agree with TRBD1. Germline V gene data show CDR1 as SEHNR and CDR2 as FQNEAQ (reference sequence). CDR3 size: 15 residues. The V segment lost 5 bases and the J segment 8 bases; nucleotides outside the gene matches: 10. This CDR3 reads CASSPRGQGVHEQFF. CDR3 coding DNA: TGTGCCAGCAGCCCAAGGGGACAGGGCGTCCATGAGCAGTTCTTC.

This sequence joins TRBV18 and TRBJ1-1; D might be TRBD1 (6 bases). Germline CDR1 and CDR2: KGHSH and LQKENI. V was pared by 1 base and J by 5 bases, with 11 bases between. This CDR3 spans 14 amino acids. In DNA form, the CDR3 reads TGTGCCAGCTCACCACAGGGGGGTCGGACTGAAGCTTTCTTT. This gives the protein CASSPQGGRTEAFF.

The chain carries TRBV4-3 and TRBJ2-7, with D perhaps assigned TRBD1 or TRBD2 (5 bases each). The CDR3 has 15 residues. Per the germline V gene, CDR1 is LGHNA and CDR2 is YSLEER. Deletions cut 2 bases from V and 4 bases from J, with 15 bases between. The CDR3 is CASSQQIGTFYEQYF. The CDR3 DNA is TGCGCCAGCAGCCAACAAATCGGGACCTTTTACGAGCAGTACTTC.

The count of this clone is one. This sequence joins TRBV14 and TRBJ2-7; TRBD2 is a possible D gene (6 bases). Germline loops: CDR1 SGHDN, CDR2 FVKESK. This CDR3 contains 15 residues. Trimming removed 0 bases at V and 0 bases at J, with 9 bases between. CDR3 protein: CASSQDGGVSYEQYF. Here the CDR3 DNA reads TGTGCCAGCAGCCAAGATGGAGGGGTCTCCTACGAGCAGTACTTC.

This rearrangement joins TRBV9 to TRBJ1-2; D is unclear. The ends were cut back, 5 bases at V and 7 bases at J, with 6 bases in the middle. Germline values: CDR1 SGDLS, CDR2 YYNGEE. The CDR3 totals 10 residues. CDR3 sequence: CASRGGGYTF. CDR3 bases: TGTGCCAGCAGAGGAGGTGGCTACACCTTC.

The genes are TRBV4-1 and TRBJ1-1, with D hard to call. Germline CDR1 reads MGHRA; CDR2 reads YSYEKL. CDR3 length: 15 residues. Trimming left V 4 bases short and J 4 bases short, with 16 bases between. Here the CDR3 DNA reads TGCGCCAGCAGCCGCCTGGGAGACATATTCACTGAAGCTTTCTTT. Its translation is CASSRLGDIFTEAFF.

The J gene is TRBJ2-1, the V gene TRBV28; TRBD2 matches at 8 bases. This CDR3 is built from 16 residues. Per germline, CDR1 MDHEN and CDR2 SYDVKM. Unmatched junction bases numbered 12, after V lost 5 bases and J lost 6 bases. The CDR3 here is CASSTLPAGVFNEQFF. The DNA for the CDR3 is TGTGCCAGCAGTACCCTACCAGCGGGAGTATTCAATGAGCAGTTCTTC.

V usage is TRBV19 and J usage is TRBJ1-5; TRBD1 might be the D (5 bases). Germline V gene sequence: CDR1 LNHDA, CDR2 SQIVND (reference sequence). The V gene lost 7 bases and the J gene lost 4 bases, with 14 bases spanning the gap. This CDR3 is 14 amino acids long. The CDR3 DNA sequence: TGTGCCAGTACTTGGGGGACCCCGAATCAGCCCCAGCATTTT. It encodes CASTWGTPNQPQHF.

The rearrangement links TRBV5-4 to TRBJ2-7, with TRBD1 matching 7 bases. Trimming took 4 bases from V and 2 from J; bases not matched to a gene: 6. The CDR3 is 14 residues long. The V gene's germline CDR1 is SGHNT and CDR2 YYREEE (reference sequence). CDR3 sequence (DNA): TGTGCCAGCAGCCCTCCGGGACAGCCCTACGAGCAGTACTTC. The encoded protein is CASSPPGQPYEQYF.

The gene calls are TRBV19 and TRBJ2-1; 7 nucleotides line up with TRBD2. V was pared by 5 bases and J by 2 bases, with 6 bases of the junction left unmatched. The CDR3 runs to 15 residues. Germline CDR1 LNHDA, CDR2 SQIVND (reference sequence). CDR3 DNA: TGTGCCAGTAGTTCGGGCGGGAGTACCTACAATGAGCAGTTCTTC. Amino acid sequence: CASSSGGSTYNEQFF.

The chain recombines TRBV28 with TRBJ2-7; no clear D gene. The CDR3 contains 13 residues. Deletions cut 3 bases from V and 6 bases from J, with 12 bases between. Germline lookup yields CDR1 MDHEN and CDR2 SYDVKM. The CDR3 DNA reads TGTGCCAGCAGTTTCGTCCGTTCGGGCGAGCAGTACTTC. It specifies CASSFVRSGEQYF.

In its sample, this clone was seen a few times. V usage is TRBV11-2 and J usage is TRBJ2-7, with D unresolved. The CDR3 has 13 amino acids. Germline-derived CDR1 and CDR2 are SGHAT and FQNNGV. V was clipped by 1 base and J by 7 bases, with 11 bases between them. This CDR3 is CASSLAGGEEQYF. The CDR3 nucleotides are TGTGCCAGCAGCTTAGCGGGCGGTGAAGAGCAGTACTTC.

This sequence joins TRBV19 and TRBJ2-2, with D unclear. The V end lost 1 base, the J end lost 0 bases, and 6 bases lay between the germline ends. Per the germline V gene, CDR1 is LNHDA and CDR2 is SQIVND (reference sequence). The CDR3 is 15 residues long. The DNA of the CDR3 is TGTGCCAGTAGTATAGCCCTAGCGAACACCGGGGAGCTGTTTTTT. The encoded protein is CASSIALANTGELFF.

V usage is TRBV11-2 and J usage is TRBJ2-5; tentative D call: TRBD2 (5 bases). The better agreement between TRBJ2-7 and the DNA end casts doubt on the J call. The germline gives CDR1 SGHAT, CDR2 FQNNGV. The CDR3 is made up of 14 amino acids. CDR3 region: CASSLNGDSYEQYF. The CDR3 DNA sequence: TGTGCCAGCAGCTTGAACGGGGACTCCTACGAGCAGTACTTC.

The rearrangement joins TRBV6-5 to TRBJ2-1; 7 nucleotides align to TRBD1. The germline CDR1 and CDR2 sequences are MNHEY and SVGAGI. V lost 3 bases, J lost 5 bases, and 4 bases stayed unmatched. CDR3 length: 14 residues. The CDR3 DNA reads TGTGCCAGCAGTTATGCCAGGGGGAACAATGAGCAGTTCTTC. Its translation: CASSYARGNNEQFF.

The genes are TRBV27 and TRBJ2-5; D is possibly TRBD1 (6 bases). The CDR3 has 15 amino acids. Per germline, CDR1 MNHEY and CDR2 SMNVEV (reference sequence). V lost 4 bases to trimming and J lost 2 bases, with 14 bases between them. The CDR3 DNA sequence: TGTGCCAGCAGTTCTACGGACAGTTCACAAGAGACCCAGTACTTC. Translating it yields CASSSTDSSQETQYF.

The V gene is TRBV27, the J gene TRBJ2-1; 10 bases line up with TRBD2. The V gene end was trimmed by 10 bases and the J gene end by 9 bases; junction bases not matched to a gene: 9. The CDR3 totals 13 residues. CDR1 MNHEY and CDR2 SMNVEV come from the germline V gene (reference sequence). CDR3 DNA: TGTGCCACCCAAGCGGGAGGGCCGAGTGAGCAGTTCTTC. It specifies CATQAGGPSEQFF.

The chain recombines TRBV4-2 with TRBJ2-1; 8 nucleotides line up with TRBD2. Germline loops: CDR1 LGHNA, CDR2 YNFKEQ. The length of the CDR3 is 16 residues. V shed 0 bases and J 7 bases; nucleotides not matched to a gene: 8. In DNA, the CDR3 is TGTGCCAGCAGCCAAGAAGGGACTAGATACGGTAATGAGCAGTTCTTC. It codes for CASSQEGTRYGNEQFF.

The V and J genes are TRBV27 and TRBJ2-7; the match to TRBD2 covers 12 bases. The CDR3 consists of 17 residues. J lost 2 bases, V lost 3 bases, and 8 bases had no gene match. The germline CDR1 and CDR2 sequences are MNHEY and SMNVEV (reference sequence). CDR3 in amino acids: CASSLGLAGRHTYEQYF. CDR3 DNA sequence: TGTGCCAGCAGTTTGGGACTAGCGGGCCGGCACACCTACGAGCAGTACTTC.